This T cell receptor beta chain emerged from a study of cytomegalovirus exposure and HLA in healthy donors. The study's findings and limits: Earlier results showed most TCR beta V segments being productive about 87% or about 30% of the time. In a later analysis, TCR beta V- and J-gene trimming showed a link to a missense DCLRE1C variant.

With regard to this clone: Its matching antigen is unknown.

Use of 60 Vbeta and 13 Jbeta primers characterized the PCR. Produced via immunoSEQ multiplex PCR; TCRdb's table is partial and in-frame only. Of 110,000 to 150,000 clones in the sample, about three quarters were seen once. Nominally healthy donors provided the samples, though records likely missed some immune exposures. Sequencing input: PBMCs. This receptor was identified in a woman in her 30s in good health and CMV-seronegative.

This chain's CDR3 is CASRLAGVLQETQYF. The CDR3 nucleotides read TGCGCCAGCAGACTAGCGGGAGTCCTCCAAGAGACCCAGTACTTC. The chain carries TRBV5-1 and TRBJ2-5, with TRBD2 matching 11 bases. With 5 bases clipped from V and 1 base from J, the junction kept 4 bases outside the gene matches. CDR1 and CDR2 from the germline V gene are SGHRS and YFSETQ. The CDR3 extends over 15 amino acids.